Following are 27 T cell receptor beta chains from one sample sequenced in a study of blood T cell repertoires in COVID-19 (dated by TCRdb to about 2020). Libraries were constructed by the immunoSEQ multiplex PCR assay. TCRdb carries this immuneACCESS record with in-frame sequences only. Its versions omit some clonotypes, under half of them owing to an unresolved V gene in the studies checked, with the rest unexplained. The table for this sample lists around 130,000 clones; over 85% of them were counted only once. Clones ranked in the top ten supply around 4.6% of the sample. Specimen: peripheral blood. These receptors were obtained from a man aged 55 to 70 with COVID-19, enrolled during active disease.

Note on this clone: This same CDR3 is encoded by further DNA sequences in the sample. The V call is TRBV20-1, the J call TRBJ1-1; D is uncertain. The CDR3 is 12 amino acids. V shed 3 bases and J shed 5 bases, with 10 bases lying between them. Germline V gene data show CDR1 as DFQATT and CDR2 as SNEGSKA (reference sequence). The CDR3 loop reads CSASGSRTEAFF. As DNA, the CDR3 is TGCAGTGCTAGTGGTTCGAGAACTGAAGCTTTCTTT.

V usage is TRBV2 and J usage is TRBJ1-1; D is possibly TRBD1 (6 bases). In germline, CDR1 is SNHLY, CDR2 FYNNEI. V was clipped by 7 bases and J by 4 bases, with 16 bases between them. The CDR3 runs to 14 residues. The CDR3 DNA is TGTGCCAGCAAAGCCGCCCGGGGGGCCACTGAAGCTTTCTTT. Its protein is CASKAARGATEAFF.

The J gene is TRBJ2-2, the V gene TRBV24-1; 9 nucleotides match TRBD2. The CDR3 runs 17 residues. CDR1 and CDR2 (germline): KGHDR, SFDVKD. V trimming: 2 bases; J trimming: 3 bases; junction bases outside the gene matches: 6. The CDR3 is CATSDSRGRAYTGELFF. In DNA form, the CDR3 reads TGTGCCACCAGTGATTCCCGCGGGAGGGCCTACACCGGGGAGCTGTTTTTT.

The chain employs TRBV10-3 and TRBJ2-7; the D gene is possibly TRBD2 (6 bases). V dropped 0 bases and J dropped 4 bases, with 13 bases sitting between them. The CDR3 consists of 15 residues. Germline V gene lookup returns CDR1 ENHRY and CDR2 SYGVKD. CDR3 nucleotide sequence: TGTGCCATCAGTGAGTCGGGGGGAGGATTTTACGAGCAGTACTTC. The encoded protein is CAISESGGGFYEQYF.

The CDR3 region has the DNA TGTGCCAGCAGCTTGGCGGGACAGGGGATCAATGAGCAGTTCTTC. Translated, it gives CASSLAGQGINEQFF. The chain couples TRBV7-2 to TRBJ2-1; TRBD1 aligns across 10 bases. The ends lost 3 bases at V and 6 bases at J; junction bases unmatched: 5. Germline-derived CDR1 and CDR2 are SGHTA and FQGNSA. The CDR3 is 15 amino acids.

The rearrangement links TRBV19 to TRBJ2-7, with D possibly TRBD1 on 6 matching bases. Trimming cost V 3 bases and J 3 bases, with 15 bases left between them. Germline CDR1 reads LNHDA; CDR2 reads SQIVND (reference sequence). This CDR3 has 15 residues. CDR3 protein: CASSMRNRELYEQYF. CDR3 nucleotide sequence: TGTGCCAGTAGTATGAGGAACAGGGAACTCTACGAGCAGTACTTC.

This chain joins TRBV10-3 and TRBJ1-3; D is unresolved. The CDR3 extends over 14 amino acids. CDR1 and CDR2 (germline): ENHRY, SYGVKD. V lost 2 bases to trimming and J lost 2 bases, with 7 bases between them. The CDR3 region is CAISEEGPGNTIYF. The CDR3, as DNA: TGTGCCATCAGTGAGGAGGGCCCTGGAAACACCATATATTTT.

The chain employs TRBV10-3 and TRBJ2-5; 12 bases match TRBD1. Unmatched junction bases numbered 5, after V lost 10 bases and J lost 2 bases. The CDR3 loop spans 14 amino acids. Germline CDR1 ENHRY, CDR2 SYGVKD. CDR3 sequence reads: CATRDRGRQETQYF. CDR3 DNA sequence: TGTGCCACCCGGGACAGGGGGCGGCAAGAGACCCAGTACTTC.

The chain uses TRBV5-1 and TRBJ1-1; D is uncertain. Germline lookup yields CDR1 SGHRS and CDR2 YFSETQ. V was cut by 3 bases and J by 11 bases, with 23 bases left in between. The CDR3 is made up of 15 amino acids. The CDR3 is CASSYEEWSGFRAFF. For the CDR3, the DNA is TGCGCCAGCAGCTACGAAGAATGGAGTGGGTTTCGGGCTTTCTTT.

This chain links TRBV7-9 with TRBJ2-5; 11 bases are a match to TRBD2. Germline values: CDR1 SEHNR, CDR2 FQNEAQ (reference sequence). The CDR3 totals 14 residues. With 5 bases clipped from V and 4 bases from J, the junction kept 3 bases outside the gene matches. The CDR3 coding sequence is TGTGCCAGCAGCGCTCTAGCGGGAGGAGAGACCCAGTACTTC. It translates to CASSALAGGETQYF.

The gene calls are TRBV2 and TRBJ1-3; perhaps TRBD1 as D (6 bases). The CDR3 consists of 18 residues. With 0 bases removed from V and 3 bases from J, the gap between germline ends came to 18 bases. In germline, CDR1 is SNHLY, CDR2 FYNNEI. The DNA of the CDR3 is TGTGCCAGCAGTGAAGCCGAGCAGGGGACTATTCTTGGAAACACCATATATTTT. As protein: CASSEAEQGTILGNTIYF.

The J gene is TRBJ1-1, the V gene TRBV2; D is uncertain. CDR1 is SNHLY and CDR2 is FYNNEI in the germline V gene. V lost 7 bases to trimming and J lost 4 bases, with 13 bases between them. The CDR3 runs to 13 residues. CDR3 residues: CASTSESGTEAFF. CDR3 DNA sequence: TGTGCCAGCACTAGCGAATCCGGCACTGAAGCTTTCTTT.

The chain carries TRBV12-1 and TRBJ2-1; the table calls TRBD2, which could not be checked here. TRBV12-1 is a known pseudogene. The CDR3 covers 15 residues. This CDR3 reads CASSFGGRSRNEQFF. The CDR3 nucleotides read TGTGCCAGCAGCTTTGGCGGGAGGTCAAGGAATGAGCAGTTCTTC.

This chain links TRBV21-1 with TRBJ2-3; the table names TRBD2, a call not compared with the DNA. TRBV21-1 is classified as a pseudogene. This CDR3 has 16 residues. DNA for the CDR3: TGTGCCAGCAGCAAGAGGGAACCGAGAAGCACAGATACGCAGTATTTT. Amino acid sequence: CASSKREPRSTDTQYF.

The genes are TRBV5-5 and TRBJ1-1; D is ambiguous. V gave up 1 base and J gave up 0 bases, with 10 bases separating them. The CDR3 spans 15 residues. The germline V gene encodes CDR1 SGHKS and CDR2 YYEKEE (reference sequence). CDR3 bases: TGTGCCAGCAGCTTGAGCACGGGGATGAACACTGAAGCTTTCTTT. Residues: CASSLSTGMNTEAFF. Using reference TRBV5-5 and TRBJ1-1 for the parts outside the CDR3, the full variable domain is DAGVTQSPTHLIKTRGQQVTLRCSPISGHKSVSWYQQVLGQGPQFIFQYYEKEERGRGNFPDRFSARQFPNYSSELNVNALLLGDSALYLCASSLSTGMNTEAFFGQGTRLTVV.

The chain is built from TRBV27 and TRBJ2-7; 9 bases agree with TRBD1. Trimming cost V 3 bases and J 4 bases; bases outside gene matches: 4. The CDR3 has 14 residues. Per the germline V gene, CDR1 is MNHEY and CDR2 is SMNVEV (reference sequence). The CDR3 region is CASSFRDRVYEQYF. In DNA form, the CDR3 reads TGTGCCAGCAGTTTTAGGGACAGGGTGTACGAGCAGTACTTC.

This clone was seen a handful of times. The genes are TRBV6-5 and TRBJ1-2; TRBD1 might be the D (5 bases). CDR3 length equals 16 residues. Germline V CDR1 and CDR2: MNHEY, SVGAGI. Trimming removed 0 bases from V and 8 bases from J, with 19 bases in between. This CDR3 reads CASSYSGTTPSGGYTF. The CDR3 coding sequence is TGTGCCAGCAGTTACTCTGGGACTACCCCGAGCGGCGGCTACACCTTC.

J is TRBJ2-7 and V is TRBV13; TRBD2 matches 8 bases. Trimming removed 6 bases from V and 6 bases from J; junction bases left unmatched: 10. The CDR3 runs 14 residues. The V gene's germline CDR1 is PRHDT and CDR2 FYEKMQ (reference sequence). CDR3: CASSRSSGSSEQYF. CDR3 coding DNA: TGTGCCAGCAGTCGGTCCAGCGGGAGTAGCGAGCAGTACTTC.

The chain's CDR3 is CASSQLAGAPEQYF. CDR3 sequence (DNA): TGTGCCAGCAGCCAGCTAGCGGGAGCACCCGAGCAGTACTTC. The chain recombines TRBV3-1 (or the pseudogene TRBV3-2) with TRBJ2-7; TRBD2 aligns across 10 bases. The trim removed 3 bases at V and 6 bases at J, leaving 5 bases unmatched. Germline V gene sequence: CDR1 LGHDT, CDR2 YNNKEL (reference sequence). The CDR3 covers 14 residues.

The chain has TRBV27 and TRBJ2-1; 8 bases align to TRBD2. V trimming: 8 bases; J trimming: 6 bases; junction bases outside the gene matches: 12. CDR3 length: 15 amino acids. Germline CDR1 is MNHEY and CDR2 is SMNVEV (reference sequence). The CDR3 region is CASGGAGLGRNEQFF. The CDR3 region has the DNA TGTGCCAGCGGAGGTGCGGGACTAGGACGCAATGAGCAGTTCTTC.

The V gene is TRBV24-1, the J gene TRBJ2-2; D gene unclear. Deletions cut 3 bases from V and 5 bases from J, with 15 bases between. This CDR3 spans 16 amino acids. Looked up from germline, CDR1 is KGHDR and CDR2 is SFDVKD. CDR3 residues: CATSDPRQEFTGELFF. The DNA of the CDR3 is TGTGCCACCAGTGATCCCAGACAAGAATTTACCGGGGAGCTGTTTTTT.

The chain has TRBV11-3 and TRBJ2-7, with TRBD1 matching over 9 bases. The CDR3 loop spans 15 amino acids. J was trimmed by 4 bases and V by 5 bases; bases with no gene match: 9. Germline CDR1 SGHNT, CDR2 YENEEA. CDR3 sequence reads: CASSARDRERYEQYF. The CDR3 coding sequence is TGTGCCAGCAGCGCCCGGGACAGGGAAAGGTACGAGCAGTACTTC. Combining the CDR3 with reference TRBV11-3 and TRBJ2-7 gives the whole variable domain EAGVVQSPRYKIIEKKQPVAFWCNPISGHNTLYWYLQNLGQGPELLIRYENEEAVDDSQLPKDRFSAERLKGVDSTLKIQPAELGDSAVYLCASSARDRERYEQYFGPGTRLTVT.

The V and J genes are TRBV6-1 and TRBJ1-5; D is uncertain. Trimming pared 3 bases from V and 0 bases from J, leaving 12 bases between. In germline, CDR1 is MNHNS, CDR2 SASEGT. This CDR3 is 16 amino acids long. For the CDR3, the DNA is TGTGCCAGCAGTGAGTTGACGGGGTATAGCAATCAGCCCCAGCATTTT. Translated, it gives CASSELTGYSNQPQHF.

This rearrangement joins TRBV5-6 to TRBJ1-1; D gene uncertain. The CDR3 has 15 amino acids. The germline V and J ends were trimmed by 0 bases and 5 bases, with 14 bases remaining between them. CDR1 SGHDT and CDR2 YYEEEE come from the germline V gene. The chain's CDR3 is CASSLDATRRTEAFF. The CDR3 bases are TGTGCCAGCAGCTTGGACGCCACCCGGAGAACTGAAGCTTTCTTT.

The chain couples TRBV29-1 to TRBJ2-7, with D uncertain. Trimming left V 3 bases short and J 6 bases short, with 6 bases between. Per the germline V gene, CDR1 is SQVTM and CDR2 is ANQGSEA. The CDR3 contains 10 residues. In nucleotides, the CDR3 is TGCAGCGTTGAGTCGGGCGAGCAGTACTTC. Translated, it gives CSVESGEQYF.

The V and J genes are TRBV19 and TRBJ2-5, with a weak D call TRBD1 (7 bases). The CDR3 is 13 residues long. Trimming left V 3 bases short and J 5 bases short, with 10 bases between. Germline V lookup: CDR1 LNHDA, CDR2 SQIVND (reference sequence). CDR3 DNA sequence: TGTGCCAGTAGTATGGCAGGGGGGGAGACCCAGTACTTC. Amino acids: CASSMAGGETQYF.

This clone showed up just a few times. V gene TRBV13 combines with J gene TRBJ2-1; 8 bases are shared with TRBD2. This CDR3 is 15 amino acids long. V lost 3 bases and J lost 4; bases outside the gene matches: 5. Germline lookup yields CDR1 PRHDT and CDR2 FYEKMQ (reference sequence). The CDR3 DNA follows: TGTGCCAGCAGCTTCCTACTAGCGGAGTACAATGAGCAGTTCTTC. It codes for CASSFLLAEYNEQFF. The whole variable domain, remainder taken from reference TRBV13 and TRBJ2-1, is AAGVIQSPRHLIKEKRETATLKCYPIPRHDTVYWYQQGPGQDPQFLISFYEKMQSDKGSIPDRFSAQQFSDYHSELNMSSLELGDSALYFCASSFLLAEYNEQFFGPGTRLTVL.